Listed here are 24 T cell receptor beta chains from one sample, sequenced in a study of blood T cell repertoires in COVID-19. Profiling relied on immunoSEQ multiplex PCR, and the TCRdb table lists in-frame clones only, not all of them. The data hold around 300,000 clones, with around four fifths observed a single time. Specimen: peripheral blood. The receptors originated from a man aged 30-40 years with active or convalescent COVID-19.

The chain combines TRBV9 with TRBJ2-2; TRBD1 agrees at 12 bases. The CDR3 runs to 24 residues. Trimming removed 4 bases from V and 3 bases from J; junction bases left unmatched: 28. Germline CDR1 reads SGDLS; CDR2 reads YYNGEE. CDR3 DNA sequence: TGTGCCAGCAGCTTCTCCGGGACAGGGGGCGCCGGGCGGGAGAGGGAGTACGACACCGGGGAGCTGTTTTTT. Residues: CASSFSGTGGAGREREYDTGELFF.

This sequence joins TRBV3-1 (or the pseudogene TRBV3-2) and TRBJ1-2, with D possibly matching TRBD1 (5 bases). Germline loops: CDR1 LGHDT, CDR2 YNNKEL (reference sequence). V was cut by 4 bases and J by 1 base, with 19 bases left in between. This CDR3 region has 17 residues. As DNA, the CDR3 is TGTGCCAGCAGCCTCCGGGTGAGGACAAATCGTAACTATGGCTACACCTTC. Its translation is CASSLRVRTNRNYGYTF.

The chain is built from TRBV7-9 and TRBJ1-2, with 9 nucleotides matching TRBD1. Germline V CDR1 and CDR2: SEHNR, FQNEAQ (reference sequence). V trimming: 4 bases; J trimming: 5 bases; junction bases outside the gene matches: 8. CDR3 length: 15 amino acids. The CDR3, as DNA: TGTGCCAGCAGCTCCAATACAGGGGGCAGGTATGGCTACACCTTC. Its translation: CASSSNTGGRYGYTF.

The chain carries TRBV6-2 or TRBV6-3 and TRBJ1-2, with 8 bases lining up with TRBD1. The CDR3 has 12 residues. Germline loops: CDR1 MNHEY, CDR2 SVGEGT. Losses at the gene ends were 6 bases for V and 4 bases for J; bases not matched to a gene: 1. The chain's CDR3 is CASSDRGYGYTF. The CDR3 nucleotides read TGTGCCAGCAGCGACAGGGGCTATGGCTACACCTTC.

This sequence joins TRBV21-1 and TRBJ2-5; TRBD1, the table's D call, lacks a check against the DNA. TRBV21-1 corresponds to a pseudogene. This CDR3 is built from 17 residues. The CDR3 loop reads CASSKMAGQSNQETQYF. CDR3 bases: TGTGCCAGCAGCAAAATGGCGGGACAGAGTAACCAAGAGACCCAGTACTTC.

The chain combines TRBV7-2 with TRBJ2-7; a possible D gene is TRBD1 (6 bases). This CDR3 is 14 amino acids long. Germline V gene data show CDR1 as SGHTA and CDR2 as FQGNSA. V was clipped by 2 bases and J by 5 bases, with 13 bases between them. The DNA for the CDR3 is TGTGCCAGCAGCTTATTAGGGGGTTGGGACGAGCAGTACTTC. This translates into CASSLLGGWDEQYF.

This rearrangement joins TRBV14 to TRBJ2-1, with 8 nucleotides matching TRBD2. CDR3 length equals 15 residues. After removal of 4 bases from V and 7 bases from J, the junction contained 9 bases not matched to a gene. Per germline, CDR1 SGHDN and CDR2 FVKESK. In DNA form, the CDR3 reads TGTGCCAGCAGCCTCCTCGCGGGAGGTATGAATGAGCAGTTCTTC. The encoded protein is CASSLLAGGMNEQFF.

The rearrangement links TRBV7-2 to TRBJ2-1, with TRBD2 as a possible D gene (6 bases). Germline values: CDR1 SGHTA, CDR2 FQGNSA. V was shortened by 5 bases and J by 14 bases, with 13 bases between the two germline ends. The CDR3 covers 11 residues. The CDR3 DNA reads as TGTGCCAGCAGCACCCGACTAGAGAAGTTCTTC. It translates to CASSTRLEKFF.

This clone came up a few times. J is TRBJ2-1 and V is TRBV5-1, with D hard to call. CDR1 is SGHRS and CDR2 is YFSETQ in the germline V gene. This CDR3 has 12 amino acids. The ends were cut back, 4 bases at V and 6 bases at J, with 8 bases in the middle. DNA for the CDR3: TGCGCCAGCAGCCTCGTCCCCAATGAGCAGTTCTTC. Translated: CASSLVPNEQFF.

V and J are TRBV7-9 and TRBJ2-7; TRBD2 aligns across 14 bases. The germline gives CDR1 SEHNR, CDR2 FQNEAQ (reference sequence). The CDR3 is made up of 17 amino acids. Trimming cost V 5 bases and J 0 bases; bases outside gene matches: 6. The CDR3, as DNA: TGTGCCAGCAGCCGGGGACTAGCGGGGGATATCTCCTACGAGCAGTACTTC. Protein: CASSRGLAGDISYEQYF.

This sequence joins TRBV9 and TRBJ2-1; a possible D gene is TRBD2 (6 bases). V was clipped by 4 bases and J by 9 bases, with 17 bases between them. The CDR3 is 14 amino acids. Looked up from germline, CDR1 is SGDLS and CDR2 is YYNGEE. The chain's CDR3 is CASSSARVGGEQFF. The CDR3 region has the DNA TGTGCCAGCAGCTCCGCACGAGTGGGAGGTGAGCAGTTCTTC.

The rearrangement links TRBV2 to TRBJ2-7; TRBD1 matches 11 bases. CDR1 SNHLY and CDR2 FYNNEI come from the germline V gene. Losses at the gene ends were 5 bases for V and 5 bases for J; bases not matched to a gene: 5. This CDR3 has 14 residues. CDR3 protein: CASSRTGGQDEQYF. Here the CDR3 DNA reads TGTGCCAGCAGTCGGACAGGGGGCCAGGACGAGCAGTACTTC.

J is TRBJ2-2 and V is TRBV9, with 10 bases aligning to TRBD2. The CDR3 is 16 residues long. From germline, CDR1 is SGDLS and CDR2 YYNGEE. The V segment lost 4 bases and the J segment 7 bases; nucleotides outside the gene matches: 10. CDR3 sequence: CASSPPGSGRVGELFF. The CDR3 DNA sequence: TGTGCCAGCAGCCCCCCCGGCAGCGGGAGGGTCGGGGAGCTGTTTTTT.

The J gene is TRBJ1-1, the V gene TRBV10-3; TRBD1 agrees at 7 bases. J gave up 7 bases and V 10 bases, and 15 bases lay outside the gene matches. In germline, CDR1 is ENHRY, CDR2 SYGVKD. The CDR3 has 14 amino acids. The CDR3 bases are TGTGCCAACCTTCTCGGAATGACAGGGCATGAAGCTTTCTTT. Amino acid sequence: CANLLGMTGHEAFF.

This chain connects TRBV7-6 to TRBJ1-5; 7 bases map to TRBD1. Looked up from germline, CDR1 is SGHVS and CDR2 is FNYEAQ. V was pared by 5 bases and J by 3 bases, with 13 bases of the junction left unmatched. The length of the CDR3 is 17 residues. CDR3 protein: CASSRRQGRFLNQPQHF. CDR3 in DNA: TGTGCCAGCAGCCGCCGACAGGGCCGATTTCTCAATCAGCCCCAGCATTTT.

This chain links TRBV9 with TRBJ1-2; TRBD1 is a possible D gene (5 bases). Looked up from germline, CDR1 is SGDLS and CDR2 is YYNGEE. V lost 0 bases and J lost 6, with 9 bases in between. This CDR3 has 13 amino acids. The CDR3 DNA reads TGTGCCAGCAGCGTAGAGGCAGGGCATGGCTACACCTTC. This translates into CASSVEAGHGYTF.

The V call is TRBV6-1, the J call TRBJ2-2; 11 bases line up with TRBD1. This CDR3 contains 16 residues. V shed 4 bases, J shed 5 bases, and the junction held 6 bases outside the gene matches. Per the germline V gene, CDR1 is MNHNS and CDR2 is SASEGT. The CDR3: CASSGRTGGATGELFF. The CDR3 nucleotides read TGTGCCAGCAGTGGCCGGACAGGGGGCGCAACCGGGGAGCTGTTTTTT.

V and J are TRBV11-2 and TRBJ2-1; D is possibly TRBD1 (5 bases). The CDR3 runs 12 residues. Trimming left V 3 bases short and J 8 bases short, with 8 bases between. Germline lookup yields CDR1 SGHAT and CDR2 FQNNGV. The CDR3 nucleotides read TGTGCCAGCAGCTTTAAGGGGTATGAGCAGTTCTTC. Its protein product is CASSFKGYEQFF.

The chain uses TRBV5-1 and TRBJ1-2; the D is unclear. The V end lost 1 base, the J end lost 2 bases, and 9 bases lay between the germline ends. The V gene's germline CDR1 is SGHRS and CDR2 YFSETQ. This CDR3 is built from 14 residues. The CDR3 reads CASSLSQVNYGYTF. For the CDR3, the DNA is TGCGCCAGCAGCTTGAGTCAGGTGAACTATGGCTACACCTTC.

The chain has TRBV21-1 and TRBJ2-7; the DNA was not used to check the table's D call, TRBD2. TRBV21-1 corresponds to a pseudogene. The CDR3 is 16 amino acids. The CDR3 nucleotides read TGTGCCAGCAGCCGTGCCTTTGGCGGTCCTTCCTACGAGCAGTACTTC. It codes for CASSRAFGGPSYEQYF.

The chain couples TRBV19 to TRBJ1-5; no reliable D call. In germline, CDR1 is LNHDA, CDR2 SQIVND (reference sequence). The CDR3 sequence is 12 residues long. The V gene lost 5 bases and the J gene lost 7 bases, with 9 bases spanning the gap. This chain's CDR3 is CASSVRPQPQHF. The CDR3 coding sequence is TGTGCCAGTAGTGTCCGTCCGCAGCCCCAGCATTTT. Variable domain in full (rest from reference TRBV19 and TRBJ1-5): DGGITQSPKYLFRKEGQNVTLSCEQNLNHDAMYWYRQDPGQGLRLIYYSQIVNDFQKGDIAEGYSVSREKKESFPLTVTSAQKNPTAFYLCASSVRPQPQHFGDGTRLSIL.

The rearrangement uses TRBV5-6 and TRBJ2-5; the match to TRBD2 covers 8 bases. J gave up 1 base and V 5 bases, and 10 bases lay outside the gene matches. The CDR3 is made up of 16 amino acids. Looked up from germline, CDR1 is SGHDT and CDR2 is YYEEEE. The CDR3 DNA reads as TGTGCCAGCAGTCATACGGGGCGGGGGGCCCAAGAGACCCAGTACTTC. The encoded protein is CASSHTGRGAQETQYF.

V is TRBV5-1 and J is TRBJ2-1, with D possibly TRBD1 on 5 matching bases. The germline CDR1 and CDR2 sequences are SGHRS and YFSETQ. V was cut by 3 bases and J by 8 bases, with 9 bases left in between. This CDR3 is built from 12 residues. The CDR3, as DNA: TGCGCCAGCAGCTCTGGACAAGATGAGCAGTTCTTC. Translated, it gives CASSSGQDEQFF.

This clone was detected only once. Mismatch with germline at one junction end may stem from a read error. J is TRBJ2-7 and V is TRBV3-1 (or the pseudogene TRBV3-2), with D perhaps matching TRBD1 (6 bases). The CDR3 sequence is 12 residues long. Looked up from germline, CDR1 is LGHDT and CDR2 is YNNKEL (reference sequence). Here the CDR3 reads CASSQVGGPSDF. CDR3 DNA sequence: TGTGCCAGCAGCCAAGTTGGGGGCCCCTCGGACTTC.